This is a list of T cell receptor beta chains from one sample in a study of TIL therapy for anti-PD-1-resistant metastatic lung cancer. Profiled with immunoSEQ multiplex PCR; TCRdb holds only in-frame clones, not every one. The sample holds approximately 1,000 clones, roughly 75% seen once. Specimen: tumor tissue, collected at baseline. These receptors were taken from a person aged 25 to 80 with non-small cell lung cancer. Each CDR3 is given with its conserved first and last residue. Only part of the rows carry a size: once, few, many, or a class if the clone is expanded.

J: TRBJ2-3; size: -; V: TRBV7-9; CDR3: CASSSSDTQYF
J: TRBJ1-2; size: few; V: TRBV28; CDR3: CASSFRYGYTF
J: TRBJ1-5; size: few; V: TRBV19; CDR3: CASSISAYSNQPQHF
J: TRBJ2-3; size: -; V: TRBV13; CDR3: CASSSLSGGVTDTQYF
J: TRBJ1-2; size: -; V: TRBV28; CDR3: CASRGTGRYGYTF
J: TRBJ2-7; size: -; V: TRBV9; CDR3: CASSAGRAPTGEQYF
J: TRBJ1-2; size: few; V: TRBV9; CDR3: CASSVPSVFTF
J: TRBJ1-2; size: -; V: TRBV9; CDR3: CASSGPFGGGGYTF
J: TRBJ2-5; size: -; V: TRBV11-2; CDR3: CASSLVGETQYF
J: TRBJ2-1; size: -; V: TRBV7-9; CDR3: CASSSQENNEQFF
J: TRBJ2-7; size: -; V: TRBV18; CDR3: CASSLTASSIYEQYF
J: TRBJ2-7; size: -; V: TRBV20-1; CDR3: CSARDSVKQYF
J: TRBJ2-7; size: few; V: TRBV7-2; CDR3: CASSLTGGSEQYF
J: TRBJ1-4; size: -; V: TRBV7-9; CDR3: CASSLARETTNEKLFF
J: TRBJ1-1; size: few; V: TRBV6-6; CDR3: CASSYRRRTEAFF
J: TRBJ1-2; size: -; V: TRBV6-4; CDR3: CASSAGRGGVGYTF
J: TRBJ2-1; size: -; V: TRBV30; CDR3: CAWSDDSVSTYNEQFF
J: TRBJ1-4; size: -; V: TRBV7-2; CDR3: CASSHSGHNEKLFF
J: TRBJ2-3; size: -; V: TRBV11-3; CDR3: CASSLGDPDTQYF
J: TRBJ2-2; size: -; V: TRBV7-8; CDR3: CASSLATTGELFF
J: TRBJ2-3; size: -; V: TRBV7-3; CDR3: CASSPDYTSTDTQYF
J: TRBJ2-7; size: -; V: TRBV5-4; CDR3: CASSLFGSSYEQYF
J: TRBJ2-7; size: -; V: TRBV18; CDR3: CASSKGPDYEQYF
J: TRBJ2-1; size: -; V: TRBV4-3; CDR3: CASSQDKADRGIDEQFF
J: TRBJ2-7; size: few; V: TRBV6-1; CDR3: CASSEIYEQYF
J: TRBJ1-1; size: -; V: TRBV19; CDR3: CASSNRRGGPTEAFF
J: TRBJ2-3; size: -; V: TRBV5-4; CDR3: CASSLKSGVLITDTQYF
J: TRBJ2-3; size: -; V: TRBV10-3; CDR3: CAISETRGGSTDTQYF
J: TRBJ2-7; size: -; V: TRBV7-2; CDR3: CASSRSSTPSYEQYF
J: TRBJ2-1; size: -; V: TRBV9; CDR3: CASSVSGTIDNEQFF
J: TRBJ2-5; size: -; V: TRBV5-1; CDR3: CASSLGPGGSETQYF
J: TRBJ2-3; size: -; V: TRBV7-2; CDR3: CASSYLAGVTDTQYF
J: TRBJ1-1; size: few; V: TRBV14; CDR3: CASSLGTPNTEAFF
J: TRBJ2-5; size: hyperexpanded; V: TRBV4-2; CDR3: CASSQDPAGGGETQYF
J: TRBJ1-2; size: -; V: TRBV4-2; CDR3: CASSQEGAAGYTF
J: TRBJ1-1; size: few; V: TRBV7-6; CDR3: CASRLGQGTEAFF
J: TRBJ2-7; size: -; V: TRBV21-1; CDR3: CATMVGQGFGEQYF
J: TRBJ2-7; size: -; V: TRBV5-4; CDR3: CASSLSGGAYEQYF
J: TRBJ2-4; size: -; V: TRBV7-2; CDR3: CASSLLAGDKNIQYF
J: TRBJ1-1; size: -; V: TRBV4-3; CDR3: CASSQGENTEAFF
J: TRBJ1-6; size: -; V: TRBV5-6; CDR3: CASTLRQGVSPLHF
J: TRBJ2-2; size: -; V: TRBV19; CDR3: CASQERGLNTGELFF
J: TRBJ1-4; size: -; V: TRBV6-5; CDR3: CASSRSGRVNEKLFF
J: TRBJ2-1; size: -; V: TRBV7-9; CDR3: CASTLSGNEQFF
J: TRBJ2-7; size: -; V: TRBV18; CDR3: CASSQAGTSEQYF
J: TRBJ2-2; size: -; V: TRBV6-4; CDR3: CASRRDGGPETTGELFF
J: TRBJ2-1; size: -; V: TRBV5-1; CDR3: CASSLDRQGGEQFF
J: TRBJ1-1; size: -; V: TRBV6-1; CDR3: CASSDGGPFTEAFF
J: TRBJ1-2; size: -; V: TRBV5-6; CDR3: CASSLAWGSYGYTF
J: TRBJ1-2; size: -; V: TRBV10-1; CDR3: CASRGGGGYTF
J: TRBJ2-5; size: -; V: TRBV7-2; CDR3: CASSFGIQETQYF
J: TRBJ1-5; size: -; V: TRBV4-1; CDR3: CASSLSQGTGNQPQHF
J: TRBJ1-1; size: once; V: TRBV7-8; CDR3: CASSLAEQGVTEAFF
J: TRBJ2-1; size: -; V: TRBV4-2; CDR3: CASSPFSLAGTYNEQFF
J: TRBJ2-7; size: -; V: TRBV5-5; CDR3: CASSLNSYEQYF
J: TRBJ2-1; size: -; V: TRBV19; CDR3: CASSPLGQGVYNEQFF